This T cell receptor beta chain was identified during a study of control samples from healthy donors and cancer patients. Profiled with immunoSEQ multiplex PCR; TCRdb holds only in-frame clones, not every one. This sample has approximately 100,000 clones; around nine tenths occur once, and the top ten carry over 3%. The sample holds a few counts of this clone. CDR1 and CDR2 (germline): SGHAT, FQDESV (reference sequence). The V end lost 7 bases, the J end lost 3 bases, and 13 bases lay between the germline ends. This CDR3 contains 14 residues. The sequenced material came from blood. The J gene is TRBJ2-1, the V gene TRBV11-1; maybe TRBD2 (5 bases). The source of this sequence is a woman in her late teens or twenties in good health. The CDR3 region is CASTPMEVYNEQFF. The CDR3 DNA follows: TGTGCCAGCACCCCGATGGAGGTCTACAATGAGCAGTTCTTC.